This T cell receptor beta chain was captured by sequencing in a study of monozygotic twins with inflammatory bowel disease. Addition of UMIs with a 6-nucleotide sample barcode was achieved by template switching. Reanalyzing the 5' RACE reads, TCRdb keeps one entry per CDR3 protein, without DNA. The specimen's table records 200,000 to 250,000 distinct CDR3 sequences. This CDR3 spans 15 amino acids. Germline V gene sequence: CDR1 GTSNPN, CDR2 SVGIG (reference sequence). Sequencing was performed on blood. The TCR comes from a human donor with ulcerative colitis or Crohn's disease, or a healthy co-twin of an affected twin (not recorded which). V gene TRBV30 combines with J gene TRBJ2-1; TCRdb proposes TRBD1, but this gene call is untestable without DNA. The CDR3 reads CAWNAGALTGNEQFF.